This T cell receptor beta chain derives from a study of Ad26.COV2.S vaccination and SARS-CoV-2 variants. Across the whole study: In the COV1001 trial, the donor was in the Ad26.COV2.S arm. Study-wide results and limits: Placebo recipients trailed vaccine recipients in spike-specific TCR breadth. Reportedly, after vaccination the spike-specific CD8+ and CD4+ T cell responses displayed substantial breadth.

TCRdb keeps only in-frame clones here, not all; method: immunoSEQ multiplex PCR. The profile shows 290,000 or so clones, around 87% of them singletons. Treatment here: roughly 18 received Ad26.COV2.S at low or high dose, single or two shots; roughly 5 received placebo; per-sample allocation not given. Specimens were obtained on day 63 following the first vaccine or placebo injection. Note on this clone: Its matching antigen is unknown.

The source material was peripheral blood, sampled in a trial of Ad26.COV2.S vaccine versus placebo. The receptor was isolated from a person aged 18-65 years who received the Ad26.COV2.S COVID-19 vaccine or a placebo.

The CDR3, as DNA: TGTGCCATCCGAGGGACTAGCGGGCAAGAGACCCAGTACTTC. Its protein is CAIRGTSGQETQYF. The J gene is TRBJ2-5, the V gene TRBV10-3; TRBD2 matches 12 bases. The CDR3 is 14 amino acids. The germline gives CDR1 ENHRY, CDR2 SYGVKD. The junction had 3 bases not matched to a gene; V was cut back by 8 bases and J by 2 bases.